A selection of T cell receptor beta chains follows, all from one sample in a study of T cell changes during pregnancy in multiple sclerosis. Some clones are missing from TCRdb's copy, which holds only in-frame ones; the method was immunoSEQ multiplex PCR. The table includes about 93,000 clones, approximately 92% detected once. This material consisted of peripheral blood, taken after pregnancy. These receptors were obtained from a female donor with multiple sclerosis, enrolled in a pregnancy study. Both conserved end residues are part of each CDR3. The D gene is left open where the match is weak. Size is stated for part of the rows, as once, few or many counts, or as a class when the clone is expanded.

j_gene: TRBJ2-5
d_gene: TRBD2
abundance: once
v_gene: TRBV5-1
CDR3nt: TGCGCCAGCAGCTTGCTACTAGCGGGAGACCAAGAGACCCAGTACTTC
CDR3aa: CASSLLLAGDQETQYF

j_gene: TRBJ1-1
d_gene: TRBD1
abundance: NA
v_gene: TRBV7-9
CDR3nt: TGTGCCAGCAGCTTGGACAGGGAGAACACTGAAGCTTTCTTT
CDR3aa: CASSLDRENTEAFF

j_gene: TRBJ1-4
d_gene: NA
abundance: NA
v_gene: TRBV25-1
CDR3nt: TGTGCCAGCAGTGCAACAGGGTTCGGTGAAAAACTGTTTTTT
CDR3aa: CASSATGFGEKLFF

j_gene: TRBJ2-4
d_gene: NA
abundance: NA
v_gene: TRBV4-3
CDR3nt: TGCGCCAGCAGCCAAGACTGGGGGGTCACGGACATTCAGTACTTC
CDR3aa: CASSQDWGVTDIQYF

j_gene: TRBJ2-3
d_gene: TRBD1
abundance: NA
v_gene: TRBV5-1
CDR3nt: TGCGCCAGCAGCTCCCCAAGGACAGGGCCTAATCGGGATACGCAGTATTTT
CDR3aa: CASSSPRTGPNRDTQYF

j_gene: TRBJ2-3
d_gene: TRBD2
abundance: NA
v_gene: TRBV2
CDR3nt: TGTGCCAGCAGGACTACCAGTGATAGCGGGGGGTGGGATACGCAGTATTTT
CDR3aa: CASRTTSDSGGWDTQYF

j_gene: TRBJ2-5
d_gene: TRBD1
abundance: NA
v_gene: TRBV7-9
CDR3nt: TGTGCCAGCAGCTCAGGACAGGGTTTGTACCAAGAGACCCAGTACTTC
CDR3aa: CASSSGQGLYQETQYF

j_gene: TRBJ2-7
d_gene: NA
abundance: NA
v_gene: TRBV5-6
CDR3nt: TGTGCCAGCAGCTTGGAGCCTTTCGCGAGGAGGGACGCCTACGAGCAGTACTTC
CDR3aa: CASSLEPFARRDAYEQYF

j_gene: TRBJ2-3
d_gene: NA
abundance: NA
v_gene: TRBV19
CDR3nt: TGTGCCAGTAGTATGACGACAAACACAGATACGCAGTATTTT
CDR3aa: CASSMTTNTDTQYF

j_gene: TRBJ1-1
d_gene: NA
abundance: NA
v_gene: TRBV11-2
CDR3nt: TGTGCCAGCAGCGGACGACAGCGCCAAGCTTTCTTT
CDR3aa: CASSGRQRQAFF

j_gene: TRBJ1-1
d_gene: TRBD1
abundance: NA
v_gene: TRBV6-1
CDR3nt: TGTGCCAGCAGTTCCCCTGGGGACAGTGGCACTGAAGCTTTCTTT
CDR3aa: CASSSPGDSGTEAFF

j_gene: TRBJ2-5
d_gene: NA
abundance: NA
v_gene: TRBV6-5
CDR3nt: TGTGCCAGCAGTCTACGGGGTGAGACCCAGTACTTC
CDR3aa: CASSLRGETQYF

j_gene: TRBJ1-2
d_gene: TRBD1
abundance: NA
v_gene: TRBV6-5
CDR3nt: TGTGCCAGCAGGCCCGACAGGGACTATGGCTACACCTTC
CDR3aa: CASRPDRDYGYTF

j_gene: TRBJ2-3
d_gene: TRBD2
abundance: NA
v_gene: TRBV25-1
CDR3nt: TGTGCCAGCAGTGATAGCGGGGGGGCTTTAATCCCAGATACGCAGTATTTT
CDR3aa: CASSDSGGALIPDTQYF

j_gene: TRBJ2-5
d_gene: TRBD1
abundance: NA
v_gene: TRBV5-1
CDR3nt: TGCGCCAGCAGCAGAAACACGGGGACAGTAAAAGAGACCCAGTACTTC
CDR3aa: CASSRNTGTVKETQYF

j_gene: TRBJ2-7
d_gene: TRBD1
abundance: NA
v_gene: TRBV5-4
CDR3nt: TGTGCCAGCAGCTCGACAGGGTTCGAGCAGTACTTC
CDR3aa: CASSSTGFEQYF

j_gene: TRBJ2-2
d_gene: TRBD2
abundance: once
v_gene: TRBV6-1
CDR3nt: TGTGCCAGCCGATCTAGCGGGTACACCGGGGAGCTGTTTTTT
CDR3aa: CASRSSGYTGELFF

j_gene: TRBJ1-1
d_gene: NA
abundance: NA
v_gene: TRBV7-3
CDR3nt: TGTGCCAGCAGCCCAACAGGGATGAACACTGAAGCTTTCTTT
CDR3aa: CASSPTGMNTEAFF

j_gene: TRBJ1-1
d_gene: NA
abundance: many
v_gene: TRBV5-1
CDR3nt: TGCGCCAGCAGCTTGGCTCGCTGGGCGACTGAAGCTTTCTTT
CDR3aa: CASSLARWATEAFF

j_gene: TRBJ1-2
d_gene: TRBD1
abundance: NA
v_gene: TRBV27
CDR3nt: TGTGCCAGCAGACCCGCCGAGGGACAGCTCGACTATGGCTACACCTTC
CDR3aa: CASRPAEGQLDYGYTF

j_gene: TRBJ1-1
d_gene: NA
abundance: NA
v_gene: TRBV9
CDR3nt: TGTGCCAGCAGCGTAGAGGCGGGGGGCTCTGAAGCTTTCTTT
CDR3aa: CASSVEAGGSEAFF

j_gene: TRBJ2-4
d_gene: TRBD2
abundance: NA
v_gene: TRBV6-7
CDR3nt: TGTGCCAAGGGGAAGACTAGCGCGTCACCTCTAGGCAAAAACATTCAGTACTTC
CDR3aa: CAKGKTSASPLGKNIQYF

j_gene: TRBJ1-4
d_gene: TRBD1
abundance: NA
v_gene: TRBV6-5
CDR3nt: TGTGCCAGCAGTTACGTCCGACAGGGGGCTGAAAAACTGTTTTTT
CDR3aa: CASSYVRQGAEKLFF

j_gene: TRBJ2-7
d_gene: TRBD2
abundance: NA
v_gene: TRBV6-5
CDR3nt: TGTGCCAGCAGGAGGGGACTAGCGGCAACCTACGAGCAGTACTTC
CDR3aa: CASRRGLAATYEQYF

j_gene: TRBJ2-1
d_gene: NA
abundance: NA
v_gene: TRBV7-8
CDR3nt: TGTGCCAGCCTTAGTCGTAATGAGCAGTTCTTC
CDR3aa: CASLSRNEQFF

j_gene: TRBJ1-5
d_gene: NA
abundance: NA
v_gene: TRBV7-8
CDR3nt: TGTGCCAGCAGCTACGACAGGACTCAGCCCCAGCATTTT
CDR3aa: CASSYDRTQPQHF

j_gene: TRBJ2-1
d_gene: NA
abundance: NA
v_gene: TRBV19
CDR3nt: TGTGCCAGTAGCCCTCTGGGGAGCTCCTACAATGAGCAGTTCTTC
CDR3aa: CASSPLGSSYNEQFF

j_gene: TRBJ1-4
d_gene: NA
abundance: NA
v_gene: TRBV16
CDR3nt: TGTGCCAGCAGCCAAGGTTACAGGGCGGAAAAACTGTTTTTT
CDR3aa: CASSQGYRAEKLFF

j_gene: TRBJ2-1
d_gene: TRBD1
abundance: NA
v_gene: TRBV7-9
CDR3nt: TGTGCCAGCAGCAGAACGGGACAGGGGAATGAGCAGTTCTTC
CDR3aa: CASSRTGQGNEQFF

j_gene: TRBJ2-1
d_gene: TRBD2
abundance: NA
v_gene: TRBV5-1
CDR3nt: TGCGCCAGCCCCCCCGACATTAGCGGGGCCTACAATGAGCAGTTCTTC
CDR3aa: CASPPDISGAYNEQFF

j_gene: TRBJ2-1
d_gene: NA
abundance: once
v_gene: TRBV7-7
CDR3nt: TGTGCCAGCAGCTTAGACAGTGGGTCCTACAATGAGCAGTTCTTC
CDR3aa: CASSLDSGSYNEQFF

j_gene: TRBJ2-1
d_gene: TRBD2
abundance: NA
v_gene: TRBV10-3
CDR3nt: TGTGCCATCAGTGAATCGCAGCGGGGGGGCTATGAGCAGTTCTTC
CDR3aa: CAISESQRGGYEQFF

j_gene: TRBJ2-3
d_gene: TRBD2
abundance: NA
v_gene: TRBV10-3
CDR3nt: TGTGCCATCAGTGAGTCAAGAGCGGGGGCCCACACAGATACGCAGTATTTT
CDR3aa: CAISESRAGAHTDTQYF

j_gene: TRBJ1-2
d_gene: TRBD1
abundance: many
v_gene: TRBV5-1
CDR3nt: TGCGCCAGCAGCCTCTCGGGACAGGGCTATGGCTACACCTTC
CDR3aa: CASSLSGQGYGYTF

j_gene: TRBJ1-4
d_gene: TRBD1
abundance: once
v_gene: TRBV2
CDR3nt: TGTGCCAGCAGTGGACAGGGCAGGAACGAAAAACTGTTTTTT
CDR3aa: CASSGQGRNEKLFF

j_gene: TRBJ1-1
d_gene: TRBD1
abundance: NA
v_gene: TRBV6-1
CDR3nt: TGTGCCAGCATAGATATGGGACAGCTGAACACTGAAGCTTTCTTT
CDR3aa: CASIDMGQLNTEAFF

j_gene: TRBJ2-7
d_gene: NA
abundance: NA
v_gene: TRBV5-8
CDR3nt: TGTGCCAGCAGCTTGAGCAGGGCGCGCCACGAGCAGTACTTC
CDR3aa: CASSLSRARHEQYF

j_gene: TRBJ2-6
d_gene: NA
abundance: NA
v_gene: TRBV5-1
CDR3nt: TGCGCCAGCAGCTTGCTTCCCCCGAGGCTTCGGGCTGGGGCCAACGTCCTGACTTTC
CDR3aa: CASSLLPPRLRAGANVLTF

j_gene: TRBJ2-7
d_gene: TRBD1
abundance: once
v_gene: TRBV5-1
CDR3nt: TGCGCCAGCAGCGGGGGACAGGGGGCGTATTCGGGCGATAGCGGGAGAGGTATCTACGAGCAGTACTTC
CDR3aa: CASSGGQGAYSGDSGRGIYEQYF

j_gene: TRBJ2-7
d_gene: NA
abundance: NA
v_gene: TRBV7-2
CDR3nt: TGTGCCAGCAGCTTAGGACTGAGGGCCTACGAGCAGTACTTC
CDR3aa: CASSLGLRAYEQYF

j_gene: TRBJ2-1
d_gene: TRBD2
abundance: NA
v_gene: TRBV29-1
CDR3nt: TGCAGCGCCGAGGTAGCGGGATACAATGAGCAGTTCTTC
CDR3aa: CSAEVAGYNEQFF

j_gene: TRBJ1-2
d_gene: NA
abundance: NA
v_gene: TRBV6-5
CDR3nt: TGTGCCAGCAGTAGACAGGCTTCTAACTATGGCTACACCTTC
CDR3aa: CASSRQASNYGYTF

j_gene: TRBJ2-7
d_gene: TRBD1
abundance: NA
v_gene: TRBV7-9
CDR3nt: TGTGCCAGCAGCTGGACAGGGACACACTACGAGCAGTACTTC
CDR3aa: CASSWTGTHYEQYF

j_gene: TRBJ1-5
d_gene: NA
abundance: NA
v_gene: TRBV19
CDR3nt: TGTGCCAGTAGTAACCGGGCAGGGCCCCAGCCCCAGCATTTT
CDR3aa: CASSNRAGPQPQHF

j_gene: TRBJ2-5
d_gene: NA
abundance: NA
v_gene: TRBV18
CDR3nt: TGTGCCAGCTCACCGGGCGAGACCCAGTACTTC
CDR3aa: CASSPGETQYF

j_gene: TRBJ2-5
d_gene: NA
abundance: NA
v_gene: TRBV11-2
CDR3nt: TGTGCCAGCAGCTCGTTGGGGGCAGGGGAGACCCAGTACTTC
CDR3aa: CASSSLGAGETQYF

j_gene: TRBJ2-7
d_gene: NA
abundance: NA
v_gene: TRBV13
CDR3nt: TGTGCCAGCAGCTTAGTTGGTCAGGCCCCTCTTCAGGAGCAGTACTTC
CDR3aa: CASSLVGQAPLQEQYF

j_gene: TRBJ1-2
d_gene: NA
abundance: NA
v_gene: TRBV14
CDR3nt: TGTGCCAGCAGCCACGGACAAGACTATGGCTACACCTTC
CDR3aa: CASSHGQDYGYTF